One and the same sample provided the 4 T cell receptor beta chains below, sequenced in a study of OX40 agonist ivuxolimab in advanced cancers. Clones were read by immunoSEQ multiplex PCR, and TCRdb kept only the in-frame ones, dropping some. The sample records 35,000 to 45,000 clones, approximately 80% being singletons. The source material was CD4+ or CD8+ T cells sorted from blood, sampled in a trial of the OX40 agonist ivuxolimab. These receptors were collected from an adult with an advanced solid tumor such as melanoma, head and neck, liver or kidney cancer.

This sequence joins TRBV7-6 and TRBJ2-1; 7 nucleotides match TRBD1. This CDR3 contains 18 residues. CDR1 and CDR2 (germline): SGHVS, FNYEAQ. The J segment lost 2 bases and the V segment lost 3 bases, leaving 13 bases of the junction unmatched. DNA for the CDR3: TGTGCCAGCAGCTTGAGGAACCTCCGGGACAGCACCTACAATGAGCAGTTCTTC. As protein: CASSLRNLRDSTYNEQFF.

The chain links TRBV9 to TRBJ2-1; no firm D call. The CDR3 loop spans 11 amino acids. V was cut by 4 bases and J by 7 bases, with 6 bases left in between. The germline gives CDR1 SGDLS, CDR2 YYNGEE. Here the CDR3 reads CASSRNNEQFF. CDR3 bases: TGTGCCAGCAGCCGCAATAATGAGCAGTTCTTC.

The J gene is TRBJ2-5, the V gene TRBV27, with D unresolved. Germline assignment: CDR1 MNHEY and CDR2 SMNVEV (reference sequence). The CDR3 runs to 14 residues. Trimming removed 4 bases from V and 0 bases from J, with 9 bases in between. CDR3 sequence: CASSSRQNQETQYF. DNA of the CDR3: TGTGCCAGCAGTTCCCGACAAAACCAAGAGACCCAGTACTTC.

As regards this clone: The same CDR3 can be traced to other DNA sequences in this sample. The V gene is TRBV14, the J gene TRBJ1-1; perhaps TRBD1 as D (5 bases). Germline lookup yields CDR1 SGHDN and CDR2 FVKESK. Trimming cost V 1 base and J 0 bases, with 6 bases left between them. This CDR3 spans 14 amino acids. In DNA, the CDR3 is TGTGCCAGCAGCCAAGGACAGCTGAACACTGAAGCTTTCTTT. Its translation is CASSQGQLNTEAFF.